There are a few counts of the clone carrying this T cell receptor (beta chain). No antigen is known for it. V shed 1 base and J shed 3 bases, with 9 bases lying between them. From germline, CDR1 is DFQATT and CDR2 SNEGSKA (reference sequence). The CDR3 contains 13 residues. Isolation of PBMCs gave at least 6 million cells per sample. Primers used in a second PCR of about 7 to 12 cycles were a sample-barcoded 5' primer and a J-beta primer mix. TCRdb re-called the 5' RACE reads through MiXCR, storing one row per CDR3 protein. The table includes some 730,000 distinct CDR3 sequences, around a fifth detected once. The data originate from a study of blood T cells in healthy people across ages. Findings of the study overall: Both higher diversity and more naive CD4+ cells marked long-lived donors when set against aged donors. Older age coincided with a roughly linear decline in TCR beta diversity per million T cells. TCR beta diversity was tightly associated with the proportion of naive T cells.

Sequencing was done on a sample of blood. This TCR derives from a man aged 65-85 years in good health. The chain is built from TRBV20-1 and TRBJ1-2, with D possibly matching TRBD1 (5 bases). The CDR3 bases are TGCAGTGCTAGAGTGGGGCGGTACTATGGCTACACCTTC. This gives the protein CSARVGRYYGYTF.